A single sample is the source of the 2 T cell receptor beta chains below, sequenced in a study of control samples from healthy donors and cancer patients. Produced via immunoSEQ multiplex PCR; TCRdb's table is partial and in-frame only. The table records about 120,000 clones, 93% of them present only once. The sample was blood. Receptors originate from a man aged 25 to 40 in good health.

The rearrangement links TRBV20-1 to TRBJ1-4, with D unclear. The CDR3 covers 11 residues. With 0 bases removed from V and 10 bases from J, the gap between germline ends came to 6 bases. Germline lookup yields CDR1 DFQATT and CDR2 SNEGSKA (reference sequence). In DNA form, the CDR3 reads TGCAGTGCTAGAGATGTAGGAAAACTGTTTTTT. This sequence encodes CSARDVGKLFF.

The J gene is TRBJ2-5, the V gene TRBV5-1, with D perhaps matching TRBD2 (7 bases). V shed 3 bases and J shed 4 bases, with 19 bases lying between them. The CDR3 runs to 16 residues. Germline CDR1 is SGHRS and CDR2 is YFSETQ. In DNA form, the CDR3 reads TGCGCCAGCAGCTACGGGACTGCCCGGGGGGCAGAGACCCAGTACTTC. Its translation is CASSYGTARGAETQYF.